Given below is one TCR beta chain in context. Its cognate antigen is unknown. The data are from a study of T cell responses to AZD1222 COVID-19 vaccine. In the study overall: Second-dose recipients at about 4 or about 12 weeks were treated as one pooled group. Findings of the study overall: Baseline seropositives among AZD1222 recipients totaled only 5 to 7.

TCRdb keeps only in-frame clones here, not all; method: immunoSEQ multiplex PCR. The sample includes 77,000 or so clones, 75% to 90% of them seen just once. CDR1 is SGHRS, CDR2 YFSETQ, per germline. The germline V and J ends were trimmed by 4 bases and 0 bases, with 17 bases remaining between them. The CDR3 runs 18 residues. V usage is TRBV5-1 and J usage is TRBJ2-6; the D gene is possibly TRBD1 (7 bases). Sequencing used peripheral blood, obtained on day 0 of AZD1222 vaccination. The receptor's source is an adult in good health. The CDR3 loop reads CASSRRGDSDSGANVLTF. As DNA, the CDR3 is TGCGCCAGCAGCCGCAGGGGGGACAGTGACTCTGGGGCCAACGTCCTGACTTTC.